What follows describes a single T cell receptor beta chain. This record belongs to a study of sequential checkpoint blockade in melanoma. As for the study in general: Arm A got nivolumab then ipilimumab; arm B the reverse, 1:1.

Here immunoSEQ multiplex PCR was the method, and the copy in TCRdb shows in-frame clones only, minus some. The sample has approximately 15,000 clones; approximately 80% are singletons. Treatment noted: randomized to nivolumab then ipilimumab (arm A) or the reverse (arm B). Live CD3+CD8+ CD19− CD56− cells were sorted from PBMCs. V shed 0 bases and J shed 5 bases, with 16 bases lying between them. CDR3 size: 16 residues. Germline V CDR1 and CDR2: MGHRA, YSYEKL. The chain links TRBV4-1 to TRBJ1-2; D uncertain. This TCR derives from a human donor with melanoma. This sample comprised CD8+ T cells sorted from blood (inferred from file names), obtained from a patient given nivolumab and ipilimumab in sequence. The CDR3 DNA reads as TGCGCCAGCAGCCAAGATAAGAGCGGACTACTTTATGGCTACACCTTC. Its translation is CASSQDKSGLLYGYTF.